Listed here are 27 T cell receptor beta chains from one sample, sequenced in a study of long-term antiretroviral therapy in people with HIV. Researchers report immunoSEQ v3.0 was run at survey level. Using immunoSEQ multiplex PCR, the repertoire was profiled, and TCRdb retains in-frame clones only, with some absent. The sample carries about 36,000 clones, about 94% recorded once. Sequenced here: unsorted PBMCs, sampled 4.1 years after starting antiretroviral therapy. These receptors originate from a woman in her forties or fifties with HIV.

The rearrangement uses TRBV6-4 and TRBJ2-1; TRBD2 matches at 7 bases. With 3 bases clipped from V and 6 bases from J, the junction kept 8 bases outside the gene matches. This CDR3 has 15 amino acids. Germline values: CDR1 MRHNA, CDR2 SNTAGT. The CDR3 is CASSETGEGGNEQFF. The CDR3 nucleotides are TGTGCCAGCAGTGAAACGGGGGAGGGCGGCAATGAGCAGTTCTTC.

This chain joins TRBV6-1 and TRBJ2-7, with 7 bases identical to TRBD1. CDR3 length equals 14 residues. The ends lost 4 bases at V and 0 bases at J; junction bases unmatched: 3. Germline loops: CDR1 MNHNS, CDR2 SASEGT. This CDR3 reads CASSADRNSYEQYF. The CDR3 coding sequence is TGTGCCAGCAGTGCGGACAGGAACTCCTACGAGCAGTACTTC.

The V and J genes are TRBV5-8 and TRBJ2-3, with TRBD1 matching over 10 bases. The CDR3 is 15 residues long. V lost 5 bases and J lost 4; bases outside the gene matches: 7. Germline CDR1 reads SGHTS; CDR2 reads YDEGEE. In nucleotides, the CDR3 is TGTGCCAGCAGGCGACAGGGGGCGAGGTCAGATACGCAGTATTTT. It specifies CASRRQGARSDTQYF.

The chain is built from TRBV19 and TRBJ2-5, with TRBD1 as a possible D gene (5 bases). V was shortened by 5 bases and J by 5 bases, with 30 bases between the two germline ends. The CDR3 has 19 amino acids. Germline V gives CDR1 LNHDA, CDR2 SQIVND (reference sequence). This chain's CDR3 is CASSPLGSPDQGFGETQYF. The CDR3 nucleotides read TGTGCCAGTAGTCCTCTGGGGTCCCCTGACCAGGGTTTCGGGGAGACCCAGTACTTC.

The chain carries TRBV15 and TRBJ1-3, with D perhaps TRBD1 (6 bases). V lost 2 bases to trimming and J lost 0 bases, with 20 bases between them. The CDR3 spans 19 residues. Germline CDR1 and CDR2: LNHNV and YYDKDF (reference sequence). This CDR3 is CATSRNLLEGGDSGNTIYF. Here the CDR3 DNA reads TGTGCCACCAGCAGAAACCTCCTCGAGGGGGGGGACTCTGGAAACACCATATATTTT.

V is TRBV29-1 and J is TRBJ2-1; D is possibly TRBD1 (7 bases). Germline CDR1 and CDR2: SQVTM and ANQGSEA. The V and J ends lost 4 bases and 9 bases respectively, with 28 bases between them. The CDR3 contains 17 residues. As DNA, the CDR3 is TGCAGCGTTGTTACCAGGTGGAGGGGGCGCCTTAGTAGTGAGCAGTTCTTC. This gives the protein CSVVTRWRGRLSSEQFF.

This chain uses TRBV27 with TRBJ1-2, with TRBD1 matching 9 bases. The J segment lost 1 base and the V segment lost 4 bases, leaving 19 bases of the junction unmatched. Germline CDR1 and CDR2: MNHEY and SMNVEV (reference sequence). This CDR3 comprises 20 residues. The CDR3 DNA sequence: TGTGCCAGCAGTTGGAGAACGGGACCGGGACAGGGATCCTTTAACTATGGCTACACCTTC. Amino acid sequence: CASSWRTGPGQGSFNYGYTF.

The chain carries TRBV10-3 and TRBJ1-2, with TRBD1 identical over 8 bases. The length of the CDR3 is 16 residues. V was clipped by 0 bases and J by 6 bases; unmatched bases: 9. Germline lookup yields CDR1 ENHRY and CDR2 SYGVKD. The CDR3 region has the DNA TGTGCCATCAGTGAGTCATGGGGGCCAGGGGGCAATGGCTACACCTTC. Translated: CAISESWGPGGNGYTF.

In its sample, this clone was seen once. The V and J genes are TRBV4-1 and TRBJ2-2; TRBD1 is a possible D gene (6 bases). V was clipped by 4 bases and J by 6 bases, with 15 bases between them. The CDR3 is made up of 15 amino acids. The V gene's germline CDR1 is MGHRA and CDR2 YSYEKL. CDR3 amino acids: CASSPPLRGAGELFF. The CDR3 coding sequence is TGCGCCAGCAGCCCTCCCCTCAGGGGCGCCGGGGAGCTGTTTTTT.

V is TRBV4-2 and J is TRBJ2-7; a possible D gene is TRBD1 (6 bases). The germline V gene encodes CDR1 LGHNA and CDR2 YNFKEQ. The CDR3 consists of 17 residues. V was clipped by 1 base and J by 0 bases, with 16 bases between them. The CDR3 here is CASSQGPPRGSSYEQYF. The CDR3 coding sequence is TGTGCCAGCAGCCAAGGGCCCCCCAGGGGCAGCTCCTACGAGCAGTACTTC.

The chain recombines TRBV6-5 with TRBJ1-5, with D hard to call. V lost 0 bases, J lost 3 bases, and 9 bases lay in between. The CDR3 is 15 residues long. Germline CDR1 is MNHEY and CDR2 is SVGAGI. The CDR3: CASSYSQQHNQPQHF. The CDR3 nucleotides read TGTGCCAGCAGTTACTCTCAACAGCACAATCAGCCCCAGCATTTT.

The CDR3 spells CASSRKDLGVPDTQYF. The CDR3, as DNA: TGTGCCAGCAGCCGTAAAGACTTGGGAGTCCCAGATACGCAGTATTTT. The rearrangement uses TRBV11-2 and TRBJ2-3; D is perhaps TRBD2 (5 bases). Germline V lookup: CDR1 SGHAT, CDR2 FQNNGV. Trimming removed 5 bases from V and 4 bases from J, with 19 bases in between. This CDR3 is built from 16 residues.

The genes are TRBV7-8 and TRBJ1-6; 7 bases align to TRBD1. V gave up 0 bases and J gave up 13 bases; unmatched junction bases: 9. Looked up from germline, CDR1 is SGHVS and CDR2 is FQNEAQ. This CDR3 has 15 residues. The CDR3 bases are TGTGCCAGCAGCTTAGCGTCAGGGGGGACTAAGCCCCTCCACTTT. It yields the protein CASSLASGGTKPLHF.

The CDR3 region has the DNA TGCGCCAGCAGCCCTGGAGACTATAATTCACCCCTCCACTTT. Translating it yields CASSPGDYNSPLHF. The chain couples TRBV5-1 to TRBJ1-6; no definite D call. The length of the CDR3 is 14 residues. V gave up 4 bases and J gave up 3 bases, with 8 bases separating them. Germline V gene sequence: CDR1 SGHRS, CDR2 YFSETQ.

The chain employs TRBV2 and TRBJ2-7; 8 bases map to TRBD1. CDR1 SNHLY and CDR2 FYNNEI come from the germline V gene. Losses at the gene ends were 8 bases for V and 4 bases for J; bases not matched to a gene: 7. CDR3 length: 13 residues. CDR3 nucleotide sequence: TGTGCCAGCGAAGACAGGGGCTGGTACGAGCAGTACTTC. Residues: CASEDRGWYEQYF.

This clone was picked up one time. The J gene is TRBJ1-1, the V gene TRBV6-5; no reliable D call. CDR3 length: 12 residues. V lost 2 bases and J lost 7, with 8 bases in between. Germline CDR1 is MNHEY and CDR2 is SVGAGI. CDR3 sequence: CASSYKVGEAFF. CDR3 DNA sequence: TGTGCCAGCAGTTACAAAGTGGGTGAAGCTTTCTTT.

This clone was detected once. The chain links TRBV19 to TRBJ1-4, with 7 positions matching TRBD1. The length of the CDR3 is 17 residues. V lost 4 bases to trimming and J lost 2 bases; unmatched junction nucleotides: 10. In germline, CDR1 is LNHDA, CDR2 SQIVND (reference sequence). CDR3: CASSTFGGGLTNEKLFF. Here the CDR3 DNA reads TGTGCCAGTAGTACCTTCGGAGGGGGCCTGACTAATGAAAAACTGTTTTTT.

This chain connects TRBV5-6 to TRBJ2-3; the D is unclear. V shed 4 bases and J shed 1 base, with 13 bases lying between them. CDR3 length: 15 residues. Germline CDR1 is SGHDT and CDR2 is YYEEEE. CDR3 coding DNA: TGTGCCAGCAGCCGTAGCTTGGGCGGCACAGATACGCAGTATTTT. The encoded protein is CASSRSLGGTDTQYF.

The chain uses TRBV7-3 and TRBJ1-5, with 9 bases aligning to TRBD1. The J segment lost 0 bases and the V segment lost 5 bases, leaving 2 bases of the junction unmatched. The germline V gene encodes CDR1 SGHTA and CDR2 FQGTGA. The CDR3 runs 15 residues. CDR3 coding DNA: TGTGCCAGCAGCGCGGACAGGGGTAGCAATCAGCCCCAGCATTTT. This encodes CASSADRGSNQPQHF.

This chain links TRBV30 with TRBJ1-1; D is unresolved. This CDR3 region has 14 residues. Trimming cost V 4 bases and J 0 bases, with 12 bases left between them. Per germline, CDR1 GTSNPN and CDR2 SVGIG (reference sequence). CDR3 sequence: CAWTKDLLNTEAFF. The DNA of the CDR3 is TGTGCCTGGACCAAGGACCTGCTGAACACTGAAGCTTTCTTT. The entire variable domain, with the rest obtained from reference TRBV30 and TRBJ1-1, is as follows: SQTIHQWPATLVQPVGSPLSLECTVEGTSNPNLYWYRQAAGRGLQLLFYSVGIGQISSEVPQNLSASRPQDRQFILSSKKLLLSDSGFYLCAWTKDLLNTEAFFGQGTRLTVV.

The CDR3 loop is CASSHTRQVGLSDTQYF. CDR3 bases: TGCGCCAGCAGCCACACCAGACAGGTCGGCCTTTCCGATACGCAGTATTTT. The rearrangement uses TRBV4-3 and TRBJ2-3; D is perhaps TRBD1 (6 bases). V lost 3 bases and J lost 6, with 22 bases in between. CDR1 is LGHNA, CDR2 YSLEER, per germline. This CDR3 comprises 17 residues.

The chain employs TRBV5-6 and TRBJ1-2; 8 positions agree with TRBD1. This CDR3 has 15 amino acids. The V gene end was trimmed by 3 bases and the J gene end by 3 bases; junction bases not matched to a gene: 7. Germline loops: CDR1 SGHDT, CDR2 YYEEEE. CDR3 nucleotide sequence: TGTGCCAGCAGCTCCGCCGGACAGGGCCACTATGGCTACACCTTC. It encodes CASSSAGQGHYGYTF.

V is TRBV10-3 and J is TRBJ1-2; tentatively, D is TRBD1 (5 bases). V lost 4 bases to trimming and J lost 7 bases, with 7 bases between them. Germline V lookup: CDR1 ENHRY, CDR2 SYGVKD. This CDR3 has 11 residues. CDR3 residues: CAISGRAGYTF. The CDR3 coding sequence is TGTGCCATCAGTGGCAGGGCTGGCTACACCTTC.

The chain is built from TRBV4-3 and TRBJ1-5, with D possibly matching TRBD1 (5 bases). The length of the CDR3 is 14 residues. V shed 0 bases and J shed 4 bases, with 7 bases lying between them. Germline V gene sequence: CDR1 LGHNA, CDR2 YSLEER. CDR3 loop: CASSQEAGNQPQHF. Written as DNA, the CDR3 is TGCGCCAGCAGCCAAGAGGCAGGGAATCAGCCCCAGCATTTT.

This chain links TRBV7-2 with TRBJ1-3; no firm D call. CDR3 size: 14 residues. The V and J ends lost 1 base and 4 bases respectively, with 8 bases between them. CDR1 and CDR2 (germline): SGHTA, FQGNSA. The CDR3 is CASSLGDLGNTIYF. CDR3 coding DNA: TGTGCCAGCAGCTTAGGCGATCTGGGAAACACCATATATTTT. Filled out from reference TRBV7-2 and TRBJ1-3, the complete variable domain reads GAGVSQSPSNKVTEKGKDVELRCDPISGHTALYWYRQSLGQGLEFLIYFQGNSAPDKSGLPSDRFSAERTGGSVSTLTIQRTQQEDSAVYLCASSLGDLGNTIYFGEGSWLTVV.

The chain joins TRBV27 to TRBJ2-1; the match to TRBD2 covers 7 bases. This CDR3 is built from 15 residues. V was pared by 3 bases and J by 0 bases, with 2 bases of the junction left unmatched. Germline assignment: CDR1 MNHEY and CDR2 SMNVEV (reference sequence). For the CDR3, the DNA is TGTGCCAGCAGTTTGCGGGGGAGCTCCTACAATGAGCAGTTCTTC. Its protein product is CASSLRGSSYNEQFF.

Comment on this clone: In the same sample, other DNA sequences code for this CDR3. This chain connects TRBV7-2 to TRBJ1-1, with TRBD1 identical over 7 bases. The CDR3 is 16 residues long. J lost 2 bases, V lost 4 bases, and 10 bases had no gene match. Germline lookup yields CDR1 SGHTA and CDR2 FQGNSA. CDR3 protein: CASSSRTGRGNTEAFF. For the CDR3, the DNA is TGTGCCAGCAGCTCCCGGACAGGAAGGGGCAACACTGAAGCTTTCTTT. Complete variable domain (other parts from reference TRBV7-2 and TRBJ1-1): GAGVSQSPSNKVTEKGKDVELRCDPISGHTALYWYRQSLGQGLEFLIYFQGNSAPDKSGLPSDRFSAERTGGSVSTLTIQRTQQEDSAVYLCASSSRTGRGNTEAFFGQGTRLTVV.